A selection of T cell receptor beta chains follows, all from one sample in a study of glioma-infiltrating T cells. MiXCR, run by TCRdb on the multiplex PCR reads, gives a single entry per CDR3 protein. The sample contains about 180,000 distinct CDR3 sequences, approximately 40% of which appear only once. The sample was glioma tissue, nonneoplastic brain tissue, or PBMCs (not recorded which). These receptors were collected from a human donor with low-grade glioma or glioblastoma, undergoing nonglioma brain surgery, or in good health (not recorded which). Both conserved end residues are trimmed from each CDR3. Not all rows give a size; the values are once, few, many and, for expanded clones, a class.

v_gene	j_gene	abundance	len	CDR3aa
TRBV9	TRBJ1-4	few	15	ASSVVGSPSTNEKLF
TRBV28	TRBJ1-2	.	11	ASSTGTGNGYT
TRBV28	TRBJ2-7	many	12	ASSPTQWTYEQY
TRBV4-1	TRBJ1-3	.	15	ASSLYHFGTAQSTIY
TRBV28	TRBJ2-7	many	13	ASSFRGLRIYEQY
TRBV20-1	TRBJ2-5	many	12	SASSTDGGKTQY
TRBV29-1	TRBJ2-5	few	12	SVGVAGGTETQY
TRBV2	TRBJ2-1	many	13	ASSLGGTGYDEQF
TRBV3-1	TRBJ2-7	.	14	GSSQEWDSLSYEQY
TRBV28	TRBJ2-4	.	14	ASSLSSGIAGKIQY
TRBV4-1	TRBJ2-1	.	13	ASSQIRGFHNEQF
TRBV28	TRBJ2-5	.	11	ASMRERQETQY
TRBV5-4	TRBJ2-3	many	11	ASSLDSTDTQY
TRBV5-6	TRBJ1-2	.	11	ASSSVAGYGYT